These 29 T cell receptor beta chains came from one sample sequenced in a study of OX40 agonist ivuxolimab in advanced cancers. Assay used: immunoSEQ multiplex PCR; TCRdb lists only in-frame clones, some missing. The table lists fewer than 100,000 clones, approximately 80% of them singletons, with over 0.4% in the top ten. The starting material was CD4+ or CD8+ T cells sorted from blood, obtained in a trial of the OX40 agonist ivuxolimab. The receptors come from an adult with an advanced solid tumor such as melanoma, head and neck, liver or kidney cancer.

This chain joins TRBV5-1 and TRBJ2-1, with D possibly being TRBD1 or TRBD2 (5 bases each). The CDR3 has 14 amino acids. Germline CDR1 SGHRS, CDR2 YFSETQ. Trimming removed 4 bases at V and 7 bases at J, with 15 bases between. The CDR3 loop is CASSPYGTRNEQFF. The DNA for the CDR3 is TGCGCCAGCAGCCCCTATGGGACGCGAAATGAGCAGTTCTTC.

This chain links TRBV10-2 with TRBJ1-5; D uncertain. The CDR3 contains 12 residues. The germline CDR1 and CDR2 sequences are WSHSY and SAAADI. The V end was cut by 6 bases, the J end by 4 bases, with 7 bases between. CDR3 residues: CASRDGNQPQHF. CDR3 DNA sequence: TGCGCCAGCAGGGACGGAAATCAGCCCCAGCATTTT.

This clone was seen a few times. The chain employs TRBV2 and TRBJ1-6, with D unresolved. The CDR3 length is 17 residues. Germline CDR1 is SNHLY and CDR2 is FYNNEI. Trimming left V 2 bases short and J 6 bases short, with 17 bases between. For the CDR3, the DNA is TGTGCCAGCAGTGAAAGATCCGGGTCCTTGCTTAATTCACCCCTCCACTTT. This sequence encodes CASSERSGSLLNSPLHF.

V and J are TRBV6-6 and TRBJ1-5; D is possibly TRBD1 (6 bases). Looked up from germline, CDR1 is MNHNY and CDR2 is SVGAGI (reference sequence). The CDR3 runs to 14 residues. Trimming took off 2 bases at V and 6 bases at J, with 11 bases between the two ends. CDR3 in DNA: TGTGCCAGCAGTTACGATTACAGGGTTCAGCCCCAGCATTTT. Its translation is CASSYDYRVQPQHF.

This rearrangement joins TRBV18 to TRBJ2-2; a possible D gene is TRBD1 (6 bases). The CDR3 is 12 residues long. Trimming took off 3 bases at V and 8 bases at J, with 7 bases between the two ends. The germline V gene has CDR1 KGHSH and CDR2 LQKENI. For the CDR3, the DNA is TGTGCCAGCTCACCTGGACAGGGGGAGCTGTTTTTT. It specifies CASSPGQGELFF. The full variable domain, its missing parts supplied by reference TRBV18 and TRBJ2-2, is NAGVMQNPRHLVRRRGQEARLRCSPMKGHSHVYWYRQLPEEGLKFMVYLQKENIIDESGMPKERFSAEFPKEGPSILRIQQVVRGDSAAYFCASSPGQGELFFGEGSRLTVL.

CDR3 DNA: TGTGCCAGCAGTTTAGGCGGGACCGAGAGCACAGATACGCAGTATTTT. Protein sequence: CASSLGGTESTDTQYF. The V call is TRBV6-6, the J call TRBJ2-3; TRBD2 might be the D (6 bases). The CDR3 covers 16 residues. Deletions cut 4 bases from V and 0 bases from J, with 14 bases between. In germline, CDR1 is MNHNY, CDR2 SVGAGI (reference sequence).

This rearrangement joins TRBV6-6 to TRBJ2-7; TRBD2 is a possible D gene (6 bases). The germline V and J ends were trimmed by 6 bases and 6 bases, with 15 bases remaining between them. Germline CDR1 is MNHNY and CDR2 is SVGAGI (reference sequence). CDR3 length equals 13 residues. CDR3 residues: CASRRDRGSEQYF. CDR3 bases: TGTGCCAGCAGGCGGGACCGGGGCTCCGAGCAGTACTTC.

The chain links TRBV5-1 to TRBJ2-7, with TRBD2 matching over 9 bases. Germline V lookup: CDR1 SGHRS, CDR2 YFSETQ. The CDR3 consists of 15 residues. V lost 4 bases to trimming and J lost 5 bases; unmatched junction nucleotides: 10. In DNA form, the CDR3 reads TGCGCCAGCAGCCATGTCCTAGCGGGAAACAACGAGCAGTACTTC. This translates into CASSHVLAGNNEQYF. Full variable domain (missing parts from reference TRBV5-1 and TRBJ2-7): KAGVTQTPRYLIKTRGQQVTLSCSPISGHRSVSWYQQTPGQGLQFLFEYFSETQRNKGNFPGRFSGRQFSNSRSEMNVSTLELGDSALYLCASSHVLAGNNEQYFGPGTRLTVT.

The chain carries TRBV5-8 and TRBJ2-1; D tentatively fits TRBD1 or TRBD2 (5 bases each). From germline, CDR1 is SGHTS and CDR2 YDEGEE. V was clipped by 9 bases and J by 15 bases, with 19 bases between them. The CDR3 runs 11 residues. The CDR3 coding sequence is TGTGCCACCAAACTAGGACGGGGCGGGTTCTTC. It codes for CATKLGRGGFF.

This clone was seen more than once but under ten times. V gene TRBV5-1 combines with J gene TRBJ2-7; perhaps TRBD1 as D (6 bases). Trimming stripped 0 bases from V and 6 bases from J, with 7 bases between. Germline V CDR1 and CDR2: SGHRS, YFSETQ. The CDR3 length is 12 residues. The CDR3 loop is CASSLVGGEQYF. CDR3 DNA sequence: TGCGCCAGCAGCTTGGTAGGGGGCGAGCAGTACTTC.

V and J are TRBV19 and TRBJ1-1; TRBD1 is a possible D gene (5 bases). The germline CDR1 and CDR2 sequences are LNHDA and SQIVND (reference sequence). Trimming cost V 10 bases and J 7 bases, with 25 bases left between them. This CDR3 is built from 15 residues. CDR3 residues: CATKTAKFARDEAFF. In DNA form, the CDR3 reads TGTGCCACCAAGACAGCCAAATTTGCCAGAGATGAAGCTTTCTTT. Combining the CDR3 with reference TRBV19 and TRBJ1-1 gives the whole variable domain DGGITQSPKYLFRKEGQNVTLSCEQNLNHDAMYWYRQDPGQGLRLIYYSQIVNDFQKGDIAEGYSVSREKKESFPLTVTSAQKNPTAFYLCATKTAKFARDEAFFGQGTRLTVV.

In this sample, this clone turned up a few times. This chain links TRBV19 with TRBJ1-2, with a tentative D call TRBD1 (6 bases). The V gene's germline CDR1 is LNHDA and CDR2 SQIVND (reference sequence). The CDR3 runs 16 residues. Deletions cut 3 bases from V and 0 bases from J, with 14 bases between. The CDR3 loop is CASSIADSPANYGYTF. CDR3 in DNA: TGTGCCAGTAGTATTGCGGACAGCCCGGCTAACTATGGCTACACCTTC.

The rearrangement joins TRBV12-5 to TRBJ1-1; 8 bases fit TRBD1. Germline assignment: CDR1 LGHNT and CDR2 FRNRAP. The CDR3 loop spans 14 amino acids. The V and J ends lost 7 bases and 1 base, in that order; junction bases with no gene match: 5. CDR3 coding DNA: TGTGCTAGTGCCCTCGGGACAGGGAACACTGAAGCTTTCTTT. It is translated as CASALGTGNTEAFF.

This chain's CDR3 is CSSTGGGTEAFF. The CDR3 bases are TGCAGCTCCACAGGGGGCGGCACTGAAGCTTTCTTT. The chain is built from TRBV29-1 and TRBJ1-1; 9 positions agree with TRBD1. V lost 8 bases and J lost 4; bases outside the gene matches: 5. The CDR3 length is 12 residues. Germline CDR1 SQVTM, CDR2 ANQGSEA.

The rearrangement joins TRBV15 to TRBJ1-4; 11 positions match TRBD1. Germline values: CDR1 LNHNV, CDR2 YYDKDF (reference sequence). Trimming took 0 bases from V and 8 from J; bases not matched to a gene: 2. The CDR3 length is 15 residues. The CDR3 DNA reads TGTGCCACCAGCAGAGATGGGACAGGGGGAGAAAAACTGTTTTTT. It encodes CATSRDGTGGEKLFF.

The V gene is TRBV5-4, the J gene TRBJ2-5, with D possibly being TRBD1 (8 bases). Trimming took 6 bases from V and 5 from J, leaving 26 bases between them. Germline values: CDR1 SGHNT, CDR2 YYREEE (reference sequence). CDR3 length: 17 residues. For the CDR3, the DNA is TGTGCCAGCAAATTCTTGGGACAGGCGGGAGCGGGGGAGACCCAGTACTTC. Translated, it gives CASKFLGQAGAGETQYF. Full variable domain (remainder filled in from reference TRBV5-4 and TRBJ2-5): ETGVTQSPTHLIKTRGQQVTLRCSSQSGHNTVSWYQQALGQGPQFIFQYYREEENGRGNFPPRFSGLQFPNYSSELNVNALELDDSALYLCASKFLGQAGAGETQYFGPGTRLLVL.

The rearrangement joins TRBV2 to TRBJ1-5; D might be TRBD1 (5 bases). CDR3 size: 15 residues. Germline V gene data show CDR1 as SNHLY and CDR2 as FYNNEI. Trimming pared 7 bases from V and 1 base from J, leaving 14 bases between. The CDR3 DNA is TGTGCCAGCAATGGGGGAGGGAGAAGCAATCAGCCCCAGCATTTT. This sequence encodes CASNGGGRSNQPQHF.

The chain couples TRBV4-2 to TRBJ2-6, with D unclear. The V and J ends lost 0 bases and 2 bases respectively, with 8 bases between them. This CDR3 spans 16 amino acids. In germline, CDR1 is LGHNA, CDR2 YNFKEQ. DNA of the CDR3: TGTGCCAGCAGCCAAGATCCCCGGGCTGGGGCCAACGTCCTGACTTTC. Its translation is CASSQDPRAGANVLTF.

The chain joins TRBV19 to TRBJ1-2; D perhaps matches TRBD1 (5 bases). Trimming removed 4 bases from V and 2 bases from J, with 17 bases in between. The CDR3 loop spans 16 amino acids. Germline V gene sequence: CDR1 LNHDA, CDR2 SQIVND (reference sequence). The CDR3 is CASSTPRAGRNYGYTF. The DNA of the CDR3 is TGTGCCAGTAGTACCCCCAGAGCGGGGCGGAACTATGGCTACACCTTC.

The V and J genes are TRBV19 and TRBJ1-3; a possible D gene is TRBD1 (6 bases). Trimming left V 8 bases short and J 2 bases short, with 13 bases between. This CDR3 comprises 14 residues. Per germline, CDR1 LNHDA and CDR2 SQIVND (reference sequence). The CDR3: CASSRGSAGNTIYF. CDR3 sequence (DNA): TGTGCCAGTTCCAGGGGTAGCGCTGGAAACACCATATATTTT.

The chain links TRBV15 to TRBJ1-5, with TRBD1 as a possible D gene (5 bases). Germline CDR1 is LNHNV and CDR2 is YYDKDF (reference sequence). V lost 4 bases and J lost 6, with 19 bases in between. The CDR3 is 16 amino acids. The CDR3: CATSTSWGVSSQPQHF. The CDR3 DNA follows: TGTGCCACCAGCACCTCTTGGGGCGTATCGAGTCAGCCCCAGCATTTT. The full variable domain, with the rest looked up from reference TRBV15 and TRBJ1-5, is DAMVIQNPRYQVTQFGKPVTLSCSQTLNHNVMYWYQQKSSQAPKLLFHYYDKDFNNEADTPDNFQSRRPNTSFCFLDIRSPGLGDTAMYLCATSTSWGVSSQPQHFGDGTRLSIL.

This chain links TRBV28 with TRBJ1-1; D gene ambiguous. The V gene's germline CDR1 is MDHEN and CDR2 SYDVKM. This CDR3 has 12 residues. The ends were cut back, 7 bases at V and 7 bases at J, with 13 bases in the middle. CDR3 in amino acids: CASTAREYEAFF. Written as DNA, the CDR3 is TGTGCCAGCACCGCCCGTGAGTATGAAGCTTTCTTT.

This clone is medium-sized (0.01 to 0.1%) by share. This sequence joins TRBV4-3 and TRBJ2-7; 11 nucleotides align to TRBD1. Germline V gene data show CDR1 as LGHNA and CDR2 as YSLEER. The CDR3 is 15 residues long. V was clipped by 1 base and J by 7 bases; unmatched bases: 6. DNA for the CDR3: TGCGCCAGCAGCCAAGGGACAGGGGGCTACAAGGAGCAGTACTTC. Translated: CASSQGTGGYKEQYF.

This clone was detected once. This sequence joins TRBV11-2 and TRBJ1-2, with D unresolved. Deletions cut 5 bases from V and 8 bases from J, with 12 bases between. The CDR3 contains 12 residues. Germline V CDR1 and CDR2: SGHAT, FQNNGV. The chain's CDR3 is CASSPRGGGYTF. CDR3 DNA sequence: TGTGCCAGCAGCCCACGTGGCGGGGGCTACACCTTC.

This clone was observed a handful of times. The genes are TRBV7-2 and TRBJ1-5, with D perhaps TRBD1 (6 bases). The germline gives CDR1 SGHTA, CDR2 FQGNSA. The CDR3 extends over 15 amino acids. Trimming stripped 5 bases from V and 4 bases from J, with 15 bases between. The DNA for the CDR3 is TGTGCCAGCAGCACCCAACCACAGGGAAATCAGCCCCAGCATTTT. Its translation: CASSTQPQGNQPQHF.

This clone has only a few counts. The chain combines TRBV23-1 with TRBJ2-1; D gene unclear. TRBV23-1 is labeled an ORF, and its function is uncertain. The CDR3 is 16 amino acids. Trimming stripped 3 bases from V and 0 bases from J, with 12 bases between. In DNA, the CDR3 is TGCGCCAGCAGTCACGTAGTGAGGAGCTCCTACAATGAGCAGTTCTTC. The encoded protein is CASSHVVRSSYNEQFF.

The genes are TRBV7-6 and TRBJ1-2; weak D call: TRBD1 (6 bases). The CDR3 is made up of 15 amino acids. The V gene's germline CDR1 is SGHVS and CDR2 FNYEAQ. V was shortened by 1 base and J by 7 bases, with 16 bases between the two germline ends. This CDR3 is CASSLEIRGQGGYTF. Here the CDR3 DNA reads TGTGCCAGCAGCTTAGAGATCAGGGGACAAGGTGGCTACACCTTC. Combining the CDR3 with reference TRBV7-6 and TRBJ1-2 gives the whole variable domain GAGVSQSPRYKVTKRGQDVALRCDPISGHVSLYWYRQALGQGPEFLTYFNYEAQQDKSGLPNDRFSAERPEGSISTLTIQRTEQRDSAMYRCASSLEIRGQGGYTFGSGTRLTVV.

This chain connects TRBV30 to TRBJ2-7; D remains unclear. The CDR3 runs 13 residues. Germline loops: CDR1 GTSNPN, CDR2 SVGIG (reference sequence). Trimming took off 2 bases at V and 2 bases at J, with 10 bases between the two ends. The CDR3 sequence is CAWSSWSTYEQYF. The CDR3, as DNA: TGTGCCTGGAGTTCCTGGAGTACCTACGAGCAGTACTTC. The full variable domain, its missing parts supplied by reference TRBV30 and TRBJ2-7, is SQTIHQWPATLVQPVGSPLSLECTVEGTSNPNLYWYRQAAGRGLQLLFYSVGIGQISSEVPQNLSASRPQDRQFILSSKKLLLSDSGFYLCAWSSWSTYEQYFGPGTRLTVT.

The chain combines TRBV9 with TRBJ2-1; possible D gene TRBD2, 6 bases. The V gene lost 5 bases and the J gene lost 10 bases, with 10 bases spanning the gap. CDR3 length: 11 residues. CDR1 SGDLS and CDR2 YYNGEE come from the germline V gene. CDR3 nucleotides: TGTGCCAGCAGTCGGGGAGGCGAGCAGTTCTTC. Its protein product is CASSRGGEQFF.